The sample holds one count of the clone carrying this T cell receptor beta chain. The target antigen is unknown. TCR sequencing used cDNA made by reverse transcription of extracted RNA. Libraries were prepared by immunoSEQ multiplex PCR; TCRdb keeps only in-frame clonotypes and omits some of them. The sample lists about 220,000 clones; 50% to 70% were seen once. Treatment in this sample: oral pan-JAK inhibitor, 5-10 mg twice daily. Lesional scalp tissue (obtained by punch biopsy) and peripheral blood were collected from alopecia areata patients. CD4+ and CD8+ T cells were sorted from PBMCs stained for CD3, CD4 and CD8. These data are taken from a study of CD8+ T cells in alopecia areata. V was pared by 6 bases and J by 4 bases, with 6 bases of the junction left unmatched. This CDR3 region has 14 residues. The germline V gene encodes CDR1 WSHSY and CDR2 SAAADI. The study, taken as a whole, reports: The study found TCR sharing across patients less clear than in mice, possibly for HLA reasons. Affected lesional scalp, above all in alopecia totalis/universalis, was more clonal than normal scalp.

The chain links TRBV10-2 to TRBJ2-5; TRBD1 matches at 9 bases. This TCR derives from a human donor with alopecia areata. This material consisted of CD4+ T cells sorted from blood, taken at week 4, from a patient treated with tofacitinib. The CDR3 spells CASSLTGGGETQYF. The CDR3 DNA follows: TGCGCCAGCAGCTTAACAGGGGGCGGAGAGACCCAGTACTTC.